What follows describes a single TCR beta chain. Its cognate antigen has yet to be identified. The sample holds no much larger clone one base away, and base qualities are not on file. The method behind the library was PCR. Instrument used: Illumina HiSeq 4000. High-throughput sequencing was used to profile the CDR3 region of the TCR beta-chain in every patient. Per the authors' processing: The researchers built a classifier to tell apart papillary thyroid cancer patients with distant metastasis, based on CDR3 differences among clinicopathological groups. The Shannon index was used to assess repertoire diversity, and the Morisita-Horn index was used to assess tumor-blood repertoire similarity. In-frame beta chains were kept once TCRdb had trimmed the public reads at Q25 with fastp and called clones with MiXCR. V and J calls and clone size were set by TCRdb, not the authors. This sample comprises tens of thousands of clones, 14% of them detected only once. The ten largest clonotypes hold about 6.5% of the sample.

None of the patients had been given any treatment before thyroid surgery. Using T-cell receptor beta sequencing, the study looked back at clinical samples from patients collected from the early 2010s to the late 2010s. This specimen belongs to a study of metastatic and nonmetastatic thyroid tumors (dated by TCRdb to about 2020). For context, the study as a whole: The researchers compared repertoires between peripheral blood samples and tumor or nodule tissue samples from patients with malignant or benign thyroid disease.

The research as a whole found: TCR beta diversity was reported as significantly higher in malignant tumors than in benign nodules, in both blood and tumor samples.

The germline V gene yields SGHAT for CDR1 and FQNNGV for CDR2. V lost 0 bases and J lost 1 base; the stretch between them is 9 bases long. The cysteine opens and the phenylalanine closes a CDR3 of 15 amino acids. The DNA shown is the 45-base CDR3, in frame from base 1. The source of this sequence is a male donor with papillary thyroid cancer or a benign thyroid nodule (not recorded which). Some clones in this sample may be carry-over from other donors' samples. The specimen was blood. Recombination joined TRBV11-2 with TRBJ1-1; confidence is insufficient to name the D gene. The nucleotides read TGTGCCAGCAGCTTAGAGGCCGGCGGGAACACTGAAGCTTTCTTT. Protein translation: CASSLEAGGNTEAFF.